The 25 T cell receptor beta chains presented below share a single source sample, sequenced in a study of CD8+CD57+ T cells in acquired aplastic anemia. Patients picked for sequencing had shown CD8+CD57+ cell expansion detected by flow cytometry. Using genomic DNA as the template, TCR beta VDJ and CDR3 profiling was carried out. TCRdb called the reads again in MiXCR, with one record for every CDR3 protein. The sample holds about 260,000 distinct CDR3 sequences, 82% seen once. Sequenced material: sorted CD4+, CD8+, or CD8+CD57+ T cells (not recorded which) from PBMCs. The receptor set was obtained from a human donor with aplastic anemia.

CDR3 residues: CSAPDSNSNQPQHF. The CDR3 coding sequence is TGCAGTGCTCCGGACAGTAATAGCAATCAGCCCCAGCATTTT. The rearrangement joins TRBV20-1 to TRBJ1-5; weak D call: TRBD1 (6 bases). Deletions cut 5 bases from V and 0 bases from J, with 11 bases between. The CDR3 has 14 amino acids. Germline lookup yields CDR1 DFQATT and CDR2 SNEGSKA (reference sequence).

As for this clonotype: Since a much larger clone is just one base distant, this may be a read error. The rearrangement links TRBV9 to TRBJ2-7; 8 nucleotides match TRBD2. This CDR3 has 14 residues. Germline V gives CDR1 SGDLS, CDR2 YYNGEE. The CDR3 sequence is CASSVSGLVYGQYF. The CDR3 region has the DNA TGTGCCAGCAGCGTGTCGGGACTAGTCTACGGGCAGTACTTC.

V gene TRBV7-6 combines with J gene TRBJ1-6; D perhaps matches TRBD1 (5 bases). Deletions cut 0 bases from V and 15 bases from J, with 21 bases between. Per germline, CDR1 SGHVS and CDR2 FNYEAQ. This CDR3 region has 16 residues. The CDR3 bases are TGTGCCAGCAGCTTAGCCCACGGGGCAAAAGAGACCCACCTCCACTTT. It codes for CASSLAHGAKETHLHF.

The V and J genes are TRBV7-9 and TRBJ2-7; TRBD1 matches 7 bases. This CDR3 contains 18 residues. The trim removed 4 bases at V and 4 bases at J, leaving 19 bases unmatched. Germline CDR1 reads SEHNR; CDR2 reads FQNEAQ (reference sequence). The CDR3 nucleotides read TGTGCCAGCAGCTCCCGGGACAGCGGCCCAGATACGCAGTACGAGCAGTACGTC. Protein product: CASSSRDSGPDTQYEQYV.

This chain links TRBV2 with TRBJ2-3; D not certain. The DNA end is a closer match to TRBJ2-7, so the J assignment may be wrong. Looked up from germline, CDR1 is SNHLY and CDR2 is FYNNEI. CDR3 size: 14 residues. The CDR3 DNA is TGTGCCAGCAGTCCGACGTCGTTTCCCAATGAGCAGTACTTC. This codes for CASSPTSFPNEQYF.

The chain carries TRBV7-2 and TRBJ2-1; D is perhaps TRBD2 (6 bases). The CDR3 is 16 residues long. Germline values: CDR1 SGHTA, CDR2 FQGNSA. V lost 2 bases to trimming and J lost 8 bases, with 19 bases between them. The CDR3 DNA reads TGTGCCAGCAGCTTACCAGGAAGTCGGGGGAGCGATGAGCAGTTCTTC. Its translation is CASSLPGSRGSDEQFF.

J is TRBJ1-1 and V is TRBV7-9; unclear D gene. This CDR3 has 15 residues. CDR1 and CDR2 (germline): SEHNR, FQNEAQ (reference sequence). V was clipped by 1 base and J by 11 bases, with 20 bases between them. The CDR3, as DNA: TGTGCCAGCAGCTTAGTACCCGGGGAGCTGATTTATGCTTTCTTT. It specifies CASSLVPGELIYAFF.

A word on this clonotype: Relative to the germline gene, one junction end is altered; a read error may explain this. This rearrangement joins TRBV15 to TRBJ1-6, with D perhaps matching TRBD1 (5 bases). The CDR3 is made up of 16 amino acids. CDR1 LNHNV and CDR2 YYDKDF come from the germline V gene (reference sequence). In DNA, the CDR3 is TGTGCCAGCAGCGCCGACAGCCTCGCCTATAAGTCGCCCCTCCGCTTT. This encodes CASSADSLAYKSPLRF. Complete variable domain (other parts from reference TRBV15 and TRBJ1-6): DAMVIQNPRYQVTQFGKPVTLSCSQTLNHNVMYWYQQKSSQAPKLLFHYYDKDFNNEADTPDNFQSRRPNTSFCFLDIRSPGLGDTAMYLCASSADSLAYKSPLRFGNGTRLTVT.

This clonotype was picked up a small number of times. The chain is built from TRBV2 and TRBJ2-7; possible D gene TRBD2, 5 bases. Trimming left V 7 bases short and J 3 bases short, with 13 bases between. The CDR3 is made up of 13 amino acids. Germline values: CDR1 SNHLY, CDR2 FYNNEI. As DNA, the CDR3 is TGTGCCAGCACCGGAGGAGTCCTCTACGAGCAGTACTTC. The encoded protein is CASTGGVLYEQYF.

V is TRBV7-9 and J is TRBJ1-1, with D possibly TRBD1 on 5 matching bases. Per germline, CDR1 SEHNR and CDR2 FQNEAQ (reference sequence). Between the trimmed V and J ends, which lost 4 bases and 7 bases, there was a span of 10 bases. CDR3 length: 12 amino acids. The CDR3 region is CASSSGGNEAFF. CDR3 sequence (DNA): TGTGCCAGCAGCTCGGGGGGGAATGAAGCTTTCTTT.

With respect to this clonotype: At one end, the junction sequence differs from germline, possibly due to a read error. The chain employs TRBV7-8 and TRBJ1-1; perhaps TRBD1 as D (6 bases). The CDR3 length is 15 residues. The germline V gene has CDR1 SGHVS and CDR2 FQNEAQ. Here the CDR3 DNA reads TGTGCCATCAGCGCACTTGGAGGGGGGGACACTGAATCTTTCTTT. Its translation: CAISALGGGDTESFF.

The J gene is TRBJ2-7, the V gene TRBV5-4; 10 nucleotides align to TRBD2. V lost 0 bases, J lost 7 bases, and 7 bases stayed unmatched. This CDR3 comprises 15 residues. The germline gives CDR1 SGHNT, CDR2 YYREEE (reference sequence). This CDR3 is CASSLDPAGGREQYF. In DNA form, the CDR3 reads TGTGCCAGCAGCTTGGATCCAGCGGGGGGGCGGGAGCAGTACTTC.

A few counts support this clonotype. A much larger clone differs from this one at a single base, so this may be a read error. This CDR3 is CASSRQGLEAFF. For the CDR3, the DNA is TGCGCCAGCAGCCGCCAGGGACTTGAAGCTTTCTTT. This sequence joins TRBV4-1 and TRBJ1-1; D possibly corresponds to TRBD1 (5 bases). CDR1 is MGHRA and CDR2 is YSYEKL in the germline V gene. The CDR3 length is 12 residues. Trimming stripped 4 bases from V and 7 bases from J, with 10 bases between.

The CDR3: CASSLAGWDAGGEQFF. CDR3 nucleotides: TGTGCCAGCAGCTTAGCGGGCTGGGATGCCGGGGGTGAGCAGTTCTTC. J is TRBJ2-1 and V is TRBV7-2, with D possibly TRBD2 on 6 matching bases. Trimming cost V 0 bases and J 9 bases, with 18 bases left between them. The CDR3 spans 16 residues. In germline, CDR1 is SGHTA, CDR2 FQGNSA.

The rearrangement joins TRBV7-4 to TRBJ2-3; D not certain. TRBJ1-5 matches the DNA end more closely, so the J call is doubtful. Germline V gene sequence: CDR1 SGHVT, CDR2 SQSDAQ. This CDR3 has 13 amino acids. The CDR3 DNA reads TGTGCCAGCAGGTACGGGAGGGCAGTTTCGCAGCATTTT. It is translated as CASRYGRAVSQHF.

The chain links TRBV5-1 to TRBJ2-3, with TRBD2 matching 7 bases. The CDR3 runs to 13 residues. V dropped 7 bases and J dropped 10; count of bases not matched to a gene: 12. Germline values: CDR1 SGHRS, CDR2 YFSETQ. The CDR3 DNA follows: TGCGCCAGCGGCGAGGGGCCAGCGGGGCCGCAGTATTTT. Its translation: CASGEGPAGPQYF. The full variable domain, its missing parts supplied by reference TRBV5-1 and TRBJ2-3, is KAGVTQTPRYLIKTRGQQVTLSCSPISGHRSVSWYQQTPGQGLQFLFEYFSETQRNKGNFPGRFSGRQFSNSRSEMNVSTLELGDSALYLCASGEGPAGPQYFGPGTRLTVL.

This chain connects TRBV2 to TRBJ2-5, with 9 nucleotides matching TRBD2. Germline lookup yields CDR1 SNHLY and CDR2 FYNNEI. The CDR3 contains 15 residues. V shed 6 bases, J shed 14 bases, and the junction held 19 bases outside the gene matches. The CDR3 DNA follows: TGTGCCAGCAGGGCTAGCGGGACTTGTGCACAGACTCTTTACTTC. Translating gives CASRASGTCAQTLYF.

The CDR3 DNA follows: TGTGCCAGCAGCCTTCAGCGAGGTGGGGATACGCTGTATTACGAGCAGTACGTC. It specifies CASSLQRGGDTLYYEQYV. The chain joins TRBV7-8 to TRBJ2-7; no definite D call. Germline CDR1 is SGHVS and CDR2 is FQNEAQ. This CDR3 has 18 amino acids. V was trimmed by 5 bases and J by 4 bases, leaving 27 bases between them.

The chain joins TRBV7-2 to TRBJ2-1; 9 bases map to TRBD2. This CDR3 comprises 16 residues. The V gene's germline CDR1 is SGHTA and CDR2 FQGNSA. Germline trimming cut 3 bases from V and 10 bases from J; bases unmatched to any gene: 13. The CDR3 is CASSFQRSGGTEEQFF. The CDR3 bases are TGTGCCAGCAGCTTTCAAAGAAGCGGGGGGACGGAGGAGCAGTTCTTC.

As for this clonotype: A junction end diverges from the germline sequence, so it may reflect a read error. The chain carries TRBV7-3 and TRBJ2-5, with a weak D call TRBD1 (5 bases). The germline V gene has CDR1 SGHTA and CDR2 FQGTGA. This CDR3 is built from 14 residues. Written as DNA, the CDR3 is TGTGCCACCAGCAGAGGCACCGACCAAAGGGGCCAGTACTTC. Its protein is CATSRGTDQRGQYF.

A few counts support this clonotype. The conserved final phenylalanine or tryptophan is absent from the CDR3, which likely points to a read error. The DNA is left out, because the CDR3 cannot be placed on it with certainty; the CDR3 is given as TCRdb lists it. The chain carries TRBV2 and TRBJ1-2; the D segment call TRBD1 is taken from the table without a DNA check. 15 amino acids form the CDR3, both terminal residues included. CDR1 and CDR2 from the germline V gene are SNHLY and FYNNEI. The CDR3: CASGDGGTDTQYFTS.

The genes are TRBV9 and TRBJ1-2; D is ambiguous. The CDR3 contains 15 residues. Trimming shortened V by 2 bases and J by 12 bases, and 23 bases separated the two germline ends. Germline lookup yields CDR1 SGDLS and CDR2 YYNGEE. The CDR3 region is CASSVRSGTEYFDTF. As DNA, the CDR3 is TGTGCCAGCAGCGTGAGGTCAGGTACGGAGTATTTTGACACCTTC. The variable domain in full, completed from reference TRBV9 and TRBJ1-2, reads DSGVTQTPKHLITATGQRVTLRCSPRSGDLSVYWYQQSLDQGLQFLIQYYNGEERAKGNILERFSAQQFPDLHSELNLSSLELGDSALYFCASSVRSGTEYFDTFGSGTRLTVV.

This chain links TRBV7-6 with TRBJ2-1, with TRBD1 matching 8 bases. Germline values: CDR1 SGHVS, CDR2 FNYEAQ. Trimming took 4 bases from V and 16 from J; bases not matched to a gene: 18. The CDR3 covers 15 residues. CDR3 sequence reads: CASSSNRGELSLCFF. CDR3 nucleotide sequence: TGTGCCAGCAGCTCTAACAGGGGGGAGCTTTCTTTGTGCTTCTTC.

The chain links TRBV7-3 to TRBJ2-7, with D perhaps TRBD1 or TRBD2 (5 bases each). From germline, CDR1 is SGHTA and CDR2 FQGTGA. There are 14 residues in the CDR3. The V end was cut by 5 bases, the J end by 11 bases, with 22 bases between. The CDR3 here is CASSGRGVAYGEYF. The CDR3 coding sequence is TGTGCCAGCAGCGGCCGGGGCGTCGCCTACGGGGAGTACTTC.

This chain connects TRBV11-3 to TRBJ2-1; D perhaps matches TRBD1 (6 bases). The J call is in doubt because the DNA end fits TRBJ2-5 better. The CDR3 consists of 15 residues. In germline, CDR1 is SGHNT, CDR2 YENEEA. CDR3 sequence: CASSLGQTRGETQYF. CDR3 in DNA: TGTGCCAGCAGCTTGGGACAAACCAGAGGAGAGACCCAGTACTTC.